The T cell receptor (beta chain) under discussion was sequenced for a study of CD8 T cells in Susac syndrome. Looked up from germline, CDR1 is DFQATT and CDR2 is SNEGSKA (reference sequence). This CDR3 has 13 amino acids. Trimming left V 3 bases short and J 4 bases short, with 12 bases between. Reverse transcription of about 0.45 to 1 ug RNA used random hexamers. TCRdb used MiXCR to reprocess the immunoSEQ multiplex PCR reads, holding one entry per CDR3 protein. In the table there are a few hundred thousand distinct CDR3 sequences, about 96% of which are singletons. Sequenced input: CD4+ T cells from PBMCs. The gene calls are TRBV20-1 and TRBJ1-2; weak D call: TRBD1 (5 bases). This sequence was found in a human donor with multiple sclerosis. CDR3: CSARDGGFYGYTF. In nucleotides, the CDR3 is TGCAGTGCTAGGGACGGGGGGTTCTATGGCTACACCTTC.